This T cell receptor beta chain is from a study of blood T cell repertoires in COVID-19. Profiled with immunoSEQ multiplex PCR; TCRdb holds only in-frame clones, not every one. The sample has around 290,000 clones, about nine tenths seen once. The receptor was isolated from a woman in her thirties or forties who had recovered from COVID-19. Sample: PBMCs or T cells enriched from blood (not recorded which).

CDR3 protein: CASSLGGGEADTQYF. CDR3 DNA: TGTGCCAGCAGCTTAGGAGGGGGGGAGGCAGATACGCAGTATTTT. The gene calls are TRBV7-2 and TRBJ2-3; tentative D call: TRBD2 (7 bases). Germline V lookup: CDR1 SGHTA, CDR2 FQGNSA. V was trimmed by 1 base and J by 4 bases, leaving 12 bases between them. The CDR3 extends over 15 amino acids.